This TCR beta chain was sequenced during a study of monozygotic twins with cystic fibrosis. The assay was immunoSEQ multiplex PCR, and TCRdb's table has in-frame clones only and misses some. Counted here are 25,000 to 35,000 clones, 85% occurring once; the ten biggest clones make up roughly 0.85%. The ends were cut back, 2 bases at V and 5 bases at J, with 9 bases in the middle. Per germline, CDR1 MNHEY and CDR2 SMNVEV (reference sequence). The CDR3 is made up of 13 amino acids. The rearrangement joins TRBV27 to TRBJ2-5; D gene unclear. The clonotype originates from a girl between 2 and 10 years old with cystic fibrosis. Sequencing was performed on blood. CDR3 loop: CASSLETGETQYF. In DNA form, the CDR3 reads TGTGCCAGCAGTTTAGAGACCGGGGAGACCCAGTACTTC.